A selection of T cell receptor beta chains follows, all from one sample in a study of T cell repertoires in cytomegalovirus infection. MiXCR, run by TCRdb on the reads, gives a single entry per CDR3 protein. The sample records fewer than 850,000 distinct CDR3 sequences, about 27% being singletons. Their antigen targets remain unknown. The sample here was cultured CD8+ T cells from PBMCs, taken from culture after CMV antigen stimulation. These receptors were obtained from a human donor in good health (CMV status not recorded). Some clones in this sample may be carry-over from other donors' samples. Both conserved end residues are part of each CDR3. Each record gives: V gene, D gene, J gene, clone size, CDR3 protein, CDR3 DNA. The D gene is left open where the match is weak. Size is stated for part of the rows, as once, few or many counts, or as a class when the clone is expanded.

v_gene: TRBV7-9; d_gene: NA; j_gene: TRBJ1-1; abundance: NA; CDR3aa: CASTLPEDSRAFF; CDR3nt: TGTGCCAGCACCCTCCCGGAGGATTCAAGGGCTTTCTTT
v_gene: TRBV20-1; d_gene: TRBD2; j_gene: TRBJ2-3; abundance: NA; CDR3aa: CSARDLLAGAADTQYF; CDR3nt: TGCAGTGCTAGAGATCTGCTAGCGGGGGCCGCAGATACGCAGTATTTT
v_gene: TRBV5-6; d_gene: TRBD1; j_gene: TRBJ1-2; abundance: many; CDR3aa: CASSQGQAIEGYTF; CDR3nt: TGTGCCAGCAGCCAGGGACAGGCGATCGAGGGCTACACCTTC
v_gene: TRBV9; d_gene: NA; j_gene: TRBJ2-2; abundance: NA; CDR3aa: CASSVDLTGELFF; CDR3nt: TGTGCCAGCAGCGTAGATCTCACCGGGGAGCTGTTTTTT
v_gene: TRBV6-8; d_gene: TRBD2; j_gene: TRBJ2-5; abundance: NA; CDR3aa: CASSPEAGGPRETQYF; CDR3nt: TGTGCCAGCAGCCCCGAAGCGGGGGGGCCCCGGGAGACCCAGTACTTC
v_gene: TRBV2; d_gene: TRBD2; j_gene: TRBJ2-3; abundance: NA; CDR3aa: CASFLGPSGGSTDTQYF; CDR3nt: TGTGCCAGCTTCCTGGGGCCTAGCGGGGGGAGCACAGATACGCAGTATTTT
v_gene: TRBV11-2; d_gene: TRBD2; j_gene: TRBJ2-1; abundance: NA; CDR3aa: CASSSGISGVVNEVQFF; CDR3nt: TGTGCCAGCAGCTCGGGAATTAGCGGGGTAGTCAACGAAGTGCAGTTCTTC
v_gene: TRBV13; d_gene: TRBD1; j_gene: TRBJ1-2; abundance: few; CDR3aa: CASSSSFDRGQGYTF; CDR3nt: TGTGCCAGCAGCTCCTCGTTCGACAGGGGGCAAGGCTACACCTTC
v_gene: TRBV24-1; d_gene: NA; j_gene: TRBJ2-1; abundance: NA; CDR3aa: CATSGDHYNEQFF; CDR3nt: TGTGCCACCTCAGGAGATCACTACAATGAGCAGTTCTTC
v_gene: TRBV28; d_gene: TRBD1; j_gene: TRBJ2-5; abundance: NA; CDR3aa: CASSFDRAGKETQSF; CDR3nt: TGTGCCAGCAGTTTCGACAGGGCTGGGAAAGAGACCCAGTCCTTC
v_gene: TRBV4-3; d_gene: TRBD2; j_gene: TRBJ2-1; abundance: NA; CDR3aa: CASSQESGGFYNEQFF; CDR3nt: TGCGCCAGCAGCCAAGAAAGCGGGGGATTCTACAATGAGCAGTTCTTC
v_gene: TRBV19; d_gene: TRBD1; j_gene: TRBJ1-4; abundance: NA; CDR3aa: CASSTGTGYGDNEKLFF; CDR3nt: TGTGCCAGTAGTACCGGGACAGGGTATGGGGATAATGAAAAACTGTTTTTT
v_gene: TRBV13; d_gene: NA; j_gene: TRBJ1-2; abundance: many; CDR3aa: CASSFIRGKQTNYGYTF; CDR3nt: TGTGCCAGCAGCTTCATTAGAGGTAAACAGACTAACTATGGCTACACCTTC
v_gene: TRBV29-1; d_gene: TRBD2; j_gene: TRBJ2-1; abundance: NA; CDR3aa: CSVEGRGASGGAGNEQFF; CDR3nt: TGCAGCGTTGAAGGACGGGGCGCTAGCGGGGGGGCTGGAAATGAGCAGTTCTTC
v_gene: TRBV27; d_gene: NA; j_gene: TRBJ1-1; abundance: many; CDR3aa: CASSLGGWDTEAFF; CDR3nt: TGTGCCAGCAGCTTGGGGGGATGGGACACTGAAGCTTTCTTT
v_gene: TRBV7-2; d_gene: TRBD1; j_gene: TRBJ1-1; abundance: NA; CDR3aa: CASSFGTGASEAFF; CDR3nt: TGTGCCAGCAGCTTTGGGACAGGGGCGTCCGAAGCTTTCTTT
v_gene: TRBV19; d_gene: NA; j_gene: TRBJ2-5; abundance: NA; CDR3aa: CASKQTGRGTQYF; CDR3nt: TGTGCCAGTAAGCAGACTGGCCGCGGGACCCAGTACTTC
v_gene: TRBV6-2/TRBV6-3; d_gene: TRBD1; j_gene: TRBJ2-1; abundance: many; CDR3aa: CASSYRGTGLSNEQFF; CDR3nt: TGTGCCAGCAGTTACCGGGGGACAGGGTTATCCAATGAGCAGTTCTTC
v_gene: TRBV6-1; d_gene: NA; j_gene: TRBJ2-7; abundance: few; CDR3aa: CASNIRGAYEQYF; CDR3nt: TGTGCCAGCAACATTAGGGGTGCCTACGAGCAGTACTTC
v_gene: TRBV18; d_gene: TRBD2; j_gene: TRBJ2-1; abundance: NA; CDR3aa: CASSPRKSGGEYNEQFF; CDR3nt: TGTGCCAGCTCACCAAGAAAAAGCGGGGGGGAATACAATGAGCAGTTCTTC
v_gene: TRBV7-4; d_gene: NA; j_gene: TRBJ1-3; abundance: NA; CDR3aa: CASSLDRRSGNTIYF; CDR3nt: TGTGCCAGCAGCTTAGACAGGCGCTCTGGAAACACCATATATTTT
v_gene: TRBV5-4; d_gene: NA; j_gene: TRBJ2-6; abundance: few; CDR3aa: CASSLGENVLTF; CDR3nt: TGTGCCAGCAGCTTGGGGGAAAACGTCCTGACTTTC
v_gene: TRBV7-9; d_gene: NA; j_gene: TRBJ1-4; abundance: NA; CDR3aa: CASSFSPGTNEKLFF; CDR3nt: TGTGCCAGCAGCTTCTCACCGGGAACTAATGAAAAACTGTTTTTT
v_gene: TRBV7-8; d_gene: TRBD1; j_gene: TRBJ2-2; abundance: few; CDR3aa: CASSLSYQGDEFTGELFF; CDR3nt: TGTGCCAGCAGCTTATCATATCAGGGGGATGAATTCACCGGGGAGCTGTTTTTT
v_gene: TRBV28; d_gene: NA; j_gene: TRBJ2-2; abundance: few; CDR3aa: CASSLIYPHGELFF; CDR3nt: TGTGCCAGCAGTTTAATATACCCTCACGGGGAGCTGTTTTTT
v_gene: TRBV12-3/TRBV12-4; d_gene: TRBD2; j_gene: TRBJ2-5; abundance: NA; CDR3aa: CASRPQLGGGLQETQYF; CDR3nt: TGTGCCAGCAGGCCACAGCTGGGCGGGGGGCTCCAAGAGACCCAGTACTTC
v_gene: TRBV6-5; d_gene: NA; j_gene: TRBJ2-1; abundance: few; CDR3aa: CASRYSGSQNEQFF; CDR3nt: TGTGCCAGCAGGTACTCTGGCAGCCAGAATGAGCAGTTCTTC